The table lists the clone carrying this T cell receptor beta chain with a count of one. No antigen is known for it. When replicate PCRs were run on sorted subsets, they used around 200 ng DNA, some 30,000 T cell genomes. Profiled with immunoSEQ multiplex PCR; TCRdb holds only in-frame clones, not every one. The data hold about 1.5 million clones, with more than 95% observed a single time. The source of the sample is a study of shared clonotypes between healthy human individuals. In the study overall: Donors consisted of two women and three men between 18 and 49.

Study-level findings and limits: Naive CD4 clonotypes overlapped across a handful of donors at around 4.7%.

V shed 3 bases and J shed 4 bases, with 10 bases lying between them. In germline, CDR1 is SGHNT, CDR2 YYREEE (reference sequence). CDR3 length: 13 residues. The material sequenced was naive CD4+ T cells sorted from blood. Subset in this sample: CD45RA+ positively selected. The gene calls are TRBV5-4 and TRBJ2-5; D is perhaps TRBD2 (5 bases). The source of this sequence is a man aged 25 to 40 in good health. This CDR3 reads CASSSPSTETQYF. As DNA, the CDR3 is TGTGCCAGCAGCTCCCCTAGCACAGAGACCCAGTACTTC. The variable domain in full, with the rest retrieved from reference TRBV5-4 and TRBJ2-5, is ETGVTQSPTHLIKTRGQQVTLRCSSQSGHNTVSWYQQALGQGPQFIFQYYREEENGRGNFPPRFSGLQFPNYSSELNVNALELDDSALYLCASSSPSTETQYFGPGTRLLVL.